Listed here are 21 T cell receptor beta chains from one sample, sequenced in a study of T cells in Graves' hyperthyroidism and ophthalmopathy. RNA transcripts gave rise to amplified TCR beta CDR3 regions. TCR CDR3 underwent first-round RT-PCR with the HTBI primer set. TCRdb independently ran MiXCR on the multiplex PCR reads; one entry per CDR3 protein. The sample lists fewer than 700,000 distinct CDR3 sequences; about 17% were seen once. The material sequenced was blood. These receptors were collected from a young woman with Graves' hyperthyroidism.

The table lists this clonotype with a few counts. The gene calls are TRBV6-1 and TRBJ2-1; 9 bases fit TRBD2. V dropped 5 bases and J dropped 8; count of bases not matched to a gene: 10. The CDR3 contains 15 residues. Germline V gene sequence: CDR1 MNHNS, CDR2 SASEGT. Written as DNA, the CDR3 is TGTGCCAGCAGTTCCCAGGCGGGAGGGAGTTATGAGCAGTTCTTC. Translation: CASSSQAGGSYEQFF.

This clonotype was seen more than once but under ten times. CDR3: CATSPQRESRYEQYF. For the CDR3, the DNA is TGTGCCACCAGTCCGCAGCGGGAGTCCCGCTACGAGCAGTACTTC. The V call is TRBV15, the J call TRBJ2-7; 8 bases agree with TRBD2. In germline, CDR1 is LNHNV, CDR2 YYDKDF (reference sequence). V lost 6 bases to trimming and J lost 3 bases; unmatched junction nucleotides: 10. CDR3 length: 15 residues. Full variable domain (outside the CDR3, taken from reference TRBV15 and TRBJ2-7): DAMVIQNPRYQVTQFGKPVTLSCSQTLNHNVMYWYQQKSSQAPKLLFHYYDKDFNNEADTPDNFQSRRPNTSFCFLDIRSPGLGDTAMYLCATSPQRESRYEQYFGPGTRLTVT.

This clonotype showed up just a few times. The V and J genes are TRBV6-2 or TRBV6-3 and TRBJ1-5; D unresolved. The V end was cut by 6 bases, the J end by 6 bases, with 12 bases between. The CDR3 is 13 amino acids. The germline V gene has CDR1 MNHEY and CDR2 SVGEGT. CDR3 sequence reads: CASSQLISQPQHF. CDR3 bases: TGTGCCAGCAGCCAGTTGATAAGTCAGCCCCAGCATTTT.

The sample holds many counts of this clonotype. The chain links TRBV28 to TRBJ2-7, with 11 nucleotides matching TRBD2. The CDR3 contains 16 residues. With V trimmed by 4 bases and J by 3 bases, 8 bases remained unmatched. CDR1 MDHEN and CDR2 SYDVKM come from the germline V gene. The CDR3 region is CASSSLTSGRDYEQYF. In DNA form, the CDR3 reads TGTGCCAGCAGTTCTCTCACTAGCGGGAGAGACTACGAGCAGTACTTC.

This clonotype turned up a few times. The chain is built from TRBV14 and TRBJ1-1, with D perhaps TRBD1 (5 bases). Trimming left V 1 base short and J 5 bases short, with 8 bases between. CDR3 length: 13 residues. The germline V gene encodes CDR1 SGHDN and CDR2 FVKESK. Here the CDR3 reads CASSQAGYTEAFF. The CDR3 DNA follows: TGTGCCAGCAGCCAAGCAGGGTATACTGAAGCTTTCTTT.

The chain recombines TRBV6-1 with TRBJ1-3, with D hard to call. Germline CDR1 is MNHNS and CDR2 is SASEGT. There are 13 residues in the CDR3. V was shortened by 7 bases and J by 8 bases, with 15 bases between the two germline ends. DNA of the CDR3: TGTGCCAGCACCCGAGGGAAAGGGCACACCATATATTTT. It specifies CASTRGKGHTIYF.

The rearrangement joins TRBV5-1 to TRBJ2-5; the match to TRBD2 covers 9 bases. The CDR3 has 15 amino acids. Germline values: CDR1 SGHRS, CDR2 YFSETQ. V was clipped by 4 bases and J by 4 bases; unmatched bases: 8. This CDR3 is CASSVFSGSPETQYF. The CDR3 region has the DNA TGCGCCAGCAGCGTCTTTAGCGGGAGCCCAGAGACCCAGTACTTC.

V is TRBV3-1 and J is TRBJ2-7; tentative D call: TRBD1 (5 bases). V dropped 0 bases and J dropped 6 bases, with 9 bases sitting between them. The CDR3 runs to 13 residues. Looked up from germline, CDR1 is LGHDT and CDR2 is YNNKEL (reference sequence). This CDR3 reads CASSQDPRAEQYF. The CDR3 DNA reads as TGTGCCAGCAGCCAAGATCCCAGGGCCGAGCAGTACTTC.

With regard to this clonotype: This may be a read error: a much more frequent sequence differs by one nucleotide. This chain joins TRBV12-3 or TRBV12-4 and TRBJ1-2; D call uncertain. V lost 5 bases, J lost 4 bases, and 14 bases lay in between. The CDR3 has 14 residues. CDR3 nucleotides: TGTGCCAGCAGTCCCCGCAGAGGCGGCTATGGCTACACCTTC. This sequence encodes CASSPRRGGYGYTF.

This clonotype was recorded at least ten times. V usage is TRBV29-1 and J usage is TRBJ2-7, with D maybe TRBD2 (7 bases). This CDR3 spans 14 amino acids. From germline, CDR1 is SQVTM and CDR2 ANQGSEA. Trimming took 3 bases from V and 3 from J, leaving 15 bases between them. This CDR3 is CSVDPGGTDYEQYF. For the CDR3, the DNA is TGCAGCGTTGATCCGGGGGGCACGGACTACGAGCAGTACTTC.

This clonotype was observed at least ten times. V is TRBV5-1 and J is TRBJ2-3, with 7 bases identical to TRBD1. Germline values: CDR1 SGHRS, CDR2 YFSETQ. The CDR3 totals 14 residues. The junction had 8 bases not matched to a gene; V was cut back by 5 bases and J by 5 bases. The CDR3 nucleotides are TGCGCCAGCAGTCTTGGACAGGAGGTAGATACGCAGTATTTT. This codes for CASSLGQEVDTQYF.

This clonotype was recorded a few times. This rearrangement joins TRBV5-5 to TRBJ2-2; D might be TRBD1 or TRBD2, each matching 6 bases. CDR1 is SGHKS and CDR2 is YYEKEE in the germline V gene (reference sequence). V lost 5 bases, J lost 1 base, and 12 bases lay in between. The CDR3 consists of 15 residues. The CDR3 reads CASRQGLLNTGELFF. The CDR3 DNA is TGTGCCAGCAGACAGGGACTGCTGAACACCGGGGAGCTGTTTTTT. Full variable domain (missing parts from reference TRBV5-5 and TRBJ2-2): DAGVTQSPTHLIKTRGQQVTLRCSPISGHKSVSWYQQVLGQGPQFIFQYYEKEERGRGNFPDRFSARQFPNYSSELNVNALLLGDSALYLCASRQGLLNTGELFFGEGSRLTVL.

This clonotype has at least ten counts. The chain links TRBV6-2 or TRBV6-3 to TRBJ2-4; D not certain. V shed 6 bases and J shed 6 bases, with 6 bases lying between them. CDR3 length: 11 amino acids. The germline V gene encodes CDR1 MNHEY and CDR2 SVGEGT. This chain's CDR3 is CASSSGNIQYF. CDR3 bases: TGTGCCAGCAGCTCGGGAAACATTCAGTACTTC.

This clonotype was observed at least ten times. This chain uses TRBV20-1 with TRBJ1-5; D unresolved. V dropped 3 bases and J dropped 3 bases, with 21 bases sitting between them. This CDR3 has 17 residues. Germline V gives CDR1 DFQATT, CDR2 SNEGSKA (reference sequence). CDR3 coding DNA: TGCAGTGCTAGTGTCGCCGCCTTCCGGCCGATCAATCAGCCCCAGCATTTT. Protein product: CSASVAAFRPINQPQHF.

This clonotype was seen many times. The V and J genes are TRBV7-9 and TRBJ2-7; maybe TRBD1 (6 bases). Trimming shortened V by 1 base and J by 2 bases, and 9 bases separated the two germline ends. Per the germline V gene, CDR1 is SEHNR and CDR2 is FQNEAQ (reference sequence). The CDR3 runs 14 residues. The DNA for the CDR3 is TGTGCCAGCAGCTTAGTCGGACAGCCCTACGAGCAGTACTTC. Its protein product is CASSLVGQPYEQYF.

This clonotype was seen more than once but under ten times. This chain connects TRBV7-9 to TRBJ2-1; 8 nucleotides align to TRBD2. J gave up 6 bases and V 6 bases, and 7 bases lay outside the gene matches. Per the germline V gene, CDR1 is SEHNR and CDR2 is FQNEAQ (reference sequence). The CDR3 loop spans 14 amino acids. The CDR3: CASRDGRGINEQFF. The CDR3 nucleotides are TGTGCCAGCAGGGACGGGAGGGGGATCAATGAGCAGTTCTTC.

This clonotype appeared many times. The chain links TRBV18 to TRBJ2-1; 7 bases are shared with TRBD2. The CDR3 has 16 amino acids. Germline assignment: CDR1 KGHSH and CDR2 LQKENI. V lost 1 base and J lost 0; bases outside the gene matches: 3. The CDR3 region has the DNA TGTGCCAGCTCACCACTGGGAGGGAGCTCCTACAATGAGCAGTTCTTC. The encoded protein is CASSPLGGSSYNEQFF.

This clonotype was seen ten or more times. The chain is built from TRBV2 and TRBJ2-2; 13 positions agree with TRBD2. The CDR3 totals 13 residues. Germline assignment: CDR1 SNHLY and CDR2 FYNNEI. V lost 7 bases and J lost 12; bases outside the gene matches: 5. CDR3 DNA sequence: TGTGCCAGCACCGGACTAGCGGGAGACAAGCTGTTTTTT. It encodes CASTGLAGDKLFF.

At least ten counts were recorded for this clonotype. The rearrangement links TRBV2 to TRBJ2-7; D assignment may be TRBD1 or TRBD2 (6 bases each). CDR1 and CDR2 from the germline V gene are SNHLY and FYNNEI. Trimming left V 4 bases short and J 3 bases short, with 19 bases between. This CDR3 is 16 amino acids long. In DNA, the CDR3 is TGTGCCAGCAGTGTCCCCGAGGGCGGAGGGGGCTACGAGCAGTACTTC. Translated: CASSVPEGGGGYEQYF.

This clonotype was seen only a few times. The chain links TRBV10-3 to TRBJ1-4, with a weak D call TRBD1 (5 bases). This CDR3 contains 14 residues. CDR1 is ENHRY, CDR2 SYGVKD, per germline. Trimming shortened V by 4 bases and J by 5 bases, and 11 bases separated the two germline ends. The DNA of the CDR3 is TGTGCCATCAGTGGTGGGGCAGAAAATGAAAAACTGTTTTTT. Translation: CAISGGAENEKLFF.

This clonotype was picked up many times. This rearrangement joins TRBV3-1 to TRBJ2-1; no definite D call. Trimming stripped 0 bases from V and 13 bases from J, with 10 bases between. The CDR3 has 12 amino acids. The germline gives CDR1 LGHDT, CDR2 YNNKEL (reference sequence). DNA for the CDR3: TGTGCCAGCAGCCAAGATCTTGTCCGTCAGTTCTTC. Protein sequence: CASSQDLVRQFF.